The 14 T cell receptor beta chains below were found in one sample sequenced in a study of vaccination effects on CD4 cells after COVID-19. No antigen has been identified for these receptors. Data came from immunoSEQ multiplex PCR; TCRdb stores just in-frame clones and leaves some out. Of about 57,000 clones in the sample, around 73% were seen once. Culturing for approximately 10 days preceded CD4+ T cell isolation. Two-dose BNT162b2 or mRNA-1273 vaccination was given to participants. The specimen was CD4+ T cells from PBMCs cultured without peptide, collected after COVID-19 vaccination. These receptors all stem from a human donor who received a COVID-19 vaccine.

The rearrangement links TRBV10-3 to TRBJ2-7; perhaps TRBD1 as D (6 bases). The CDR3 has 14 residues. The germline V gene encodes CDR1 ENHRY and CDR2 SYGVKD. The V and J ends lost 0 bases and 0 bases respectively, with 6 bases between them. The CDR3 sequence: CAISESGASYEQYF. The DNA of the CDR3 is TGTGCCATCAGTGAGTCGGGGGCCTCCTACGAGCAGTACTTC.

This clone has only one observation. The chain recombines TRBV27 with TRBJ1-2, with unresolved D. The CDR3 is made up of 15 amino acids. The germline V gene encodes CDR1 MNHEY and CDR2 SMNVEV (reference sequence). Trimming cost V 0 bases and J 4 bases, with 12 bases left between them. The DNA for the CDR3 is TGTGCCAGCAGTTTATCAGGAGTGACCGCCTATGGCTACACCTTC. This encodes CASSLSGVTAYGYTF.

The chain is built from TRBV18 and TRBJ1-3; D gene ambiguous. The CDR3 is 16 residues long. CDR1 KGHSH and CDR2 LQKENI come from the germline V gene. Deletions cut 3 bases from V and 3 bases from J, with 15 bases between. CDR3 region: CASSPPRGGDGNTIYF. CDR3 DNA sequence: TGTGCCAGCTCACCGCCGCGGGGTGGAGATGGAAACACCATATATTTT.

The CDR3 DNA sequence: TGTGCCAGCAGCCAAGCAGTTAGCAATCAGCCCCAGCATTTT. It is translated as CASSQAVSNQPQHF. The chain joins TRBV3-1 (or the pseudogene TRBV3-2) to TRBJ1-5, with D unresolved. Germline V gene data show CDR1 as LGHDT and CDR2 as YNNKEL (reference sequence). This CDR3 contains 14 residues. V was clipped by 1 base and J by 0 bases, with 4 bases between them.

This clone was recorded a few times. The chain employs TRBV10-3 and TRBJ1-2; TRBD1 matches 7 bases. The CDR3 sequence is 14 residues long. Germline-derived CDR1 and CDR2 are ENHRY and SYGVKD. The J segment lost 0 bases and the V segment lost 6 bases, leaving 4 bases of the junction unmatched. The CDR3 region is CAISRTGANYGYTF. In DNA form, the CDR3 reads TGTGCCATCAGCAGGACAGGAGCTAACTATGGCTACACCTTC.

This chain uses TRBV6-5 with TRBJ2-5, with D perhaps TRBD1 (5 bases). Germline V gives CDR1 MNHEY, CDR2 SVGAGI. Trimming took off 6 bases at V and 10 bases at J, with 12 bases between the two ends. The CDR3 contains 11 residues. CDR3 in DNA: TGTGCCAGCAGCCCGGCAAGGGGCCAGTACTTC. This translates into CASSPARGQYF.

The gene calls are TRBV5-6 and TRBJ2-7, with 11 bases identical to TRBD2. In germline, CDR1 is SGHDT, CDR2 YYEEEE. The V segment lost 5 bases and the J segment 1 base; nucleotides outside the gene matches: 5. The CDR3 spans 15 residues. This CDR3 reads CASRPGLAGSYEQYF. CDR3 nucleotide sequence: TGTGCCAGCAGACCCGGACTAGCGGGTTCCTACGAGCAGTACTTC.

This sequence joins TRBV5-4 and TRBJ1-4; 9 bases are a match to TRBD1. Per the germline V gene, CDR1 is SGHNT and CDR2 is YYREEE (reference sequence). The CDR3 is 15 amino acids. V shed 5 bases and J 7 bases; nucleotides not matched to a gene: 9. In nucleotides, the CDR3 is TGTGCCAGCAGTCAACAGGGGGCTTTTGGTGAAAAACTGTTTTTT. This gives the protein CASSQQGAFGEKLFF.

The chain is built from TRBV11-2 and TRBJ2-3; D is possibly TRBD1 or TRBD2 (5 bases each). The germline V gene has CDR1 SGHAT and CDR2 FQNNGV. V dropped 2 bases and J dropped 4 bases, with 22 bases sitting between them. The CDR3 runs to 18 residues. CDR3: CASSLRGSCLGVSDTQYF. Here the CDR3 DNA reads TGTGCCAGCAGCTTACGAGGCAGTTGTTTGGGGGTCTCAGATACGCAGTATTTT.

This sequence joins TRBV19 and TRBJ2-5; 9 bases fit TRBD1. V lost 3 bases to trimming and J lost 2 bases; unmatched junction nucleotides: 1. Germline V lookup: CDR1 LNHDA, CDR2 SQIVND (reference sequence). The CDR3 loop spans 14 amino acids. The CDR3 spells CASSMGTGQETQYF. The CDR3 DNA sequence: TGTGCCAGTAGTATGGGGACAGGGCAAGAGACCCAGTACTTC. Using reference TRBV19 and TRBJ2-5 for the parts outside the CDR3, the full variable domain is DGGITQSPKYLFRKEGQNVTLSCEQNLNHDAMYWYRQDPGQGLRLIYYSQIVNDFQKGDIAEGYSVSREKKESFPLTVTSAQKNPTAFYLCASSMGTGQETQYFGPGTRLLVL.

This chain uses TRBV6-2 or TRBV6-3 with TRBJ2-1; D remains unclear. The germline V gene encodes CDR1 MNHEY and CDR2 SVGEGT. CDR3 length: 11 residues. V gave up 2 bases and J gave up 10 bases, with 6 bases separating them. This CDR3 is CASSYGPEQFF. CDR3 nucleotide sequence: TGTGCCAGCAGTTACGGACCCGAGCAGTTCTTC.

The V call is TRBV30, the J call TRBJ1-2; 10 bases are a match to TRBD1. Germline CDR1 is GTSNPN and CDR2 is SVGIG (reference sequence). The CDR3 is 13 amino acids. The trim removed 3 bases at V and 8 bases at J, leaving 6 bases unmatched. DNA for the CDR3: TGTGCCTGGAGCGCGGACAGGGGGAGCGGCTACACCTTC. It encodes CAWSADRGSGYTF.

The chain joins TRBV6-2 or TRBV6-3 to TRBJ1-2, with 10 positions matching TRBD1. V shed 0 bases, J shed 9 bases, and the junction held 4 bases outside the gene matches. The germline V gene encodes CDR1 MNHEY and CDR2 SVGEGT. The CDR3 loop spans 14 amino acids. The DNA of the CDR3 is TGTGCCAGCAGTTACTCGACAGGGGGCATCAGCTACACCTTC. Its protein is CASSYSTGGISYTF.

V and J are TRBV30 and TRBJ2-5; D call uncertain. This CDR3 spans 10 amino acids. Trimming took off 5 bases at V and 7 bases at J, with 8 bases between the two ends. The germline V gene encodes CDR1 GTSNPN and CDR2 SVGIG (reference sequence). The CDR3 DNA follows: TGTGCCTGGGGGGAACGGACCCAGTACTTC. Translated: CAWGERTQYF.